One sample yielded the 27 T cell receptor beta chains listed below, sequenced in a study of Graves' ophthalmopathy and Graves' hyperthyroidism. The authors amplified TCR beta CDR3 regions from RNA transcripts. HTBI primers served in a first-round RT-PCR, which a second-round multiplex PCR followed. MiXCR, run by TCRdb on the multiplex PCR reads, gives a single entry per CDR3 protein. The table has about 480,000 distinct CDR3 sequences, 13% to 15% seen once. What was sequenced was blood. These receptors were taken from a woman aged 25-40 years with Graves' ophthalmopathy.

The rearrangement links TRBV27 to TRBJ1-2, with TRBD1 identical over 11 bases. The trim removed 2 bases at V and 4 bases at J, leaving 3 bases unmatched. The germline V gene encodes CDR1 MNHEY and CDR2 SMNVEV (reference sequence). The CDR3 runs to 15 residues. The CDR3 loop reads CASSLEGTGGYGYTF. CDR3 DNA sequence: TGTGCCAGCAGTTTAGAAGGGACAGGGGGCTATGGCTACACCTTC.

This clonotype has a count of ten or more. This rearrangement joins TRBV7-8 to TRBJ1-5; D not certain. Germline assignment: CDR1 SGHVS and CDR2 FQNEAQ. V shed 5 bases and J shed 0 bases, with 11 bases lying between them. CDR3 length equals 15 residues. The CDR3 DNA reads TGTGCCAGCAGCCATAGAAGGGATAGCAATCAGCCCCAGCATTTT. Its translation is CASSHRRDSNQPQHF.

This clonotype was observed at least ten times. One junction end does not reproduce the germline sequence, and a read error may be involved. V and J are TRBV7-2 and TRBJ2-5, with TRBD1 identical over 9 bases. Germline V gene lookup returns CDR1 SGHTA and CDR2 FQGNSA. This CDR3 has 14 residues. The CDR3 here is CASSLDRGRETQYF. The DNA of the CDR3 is TGTGCCAGCAGTTTAGACAGGGGGAGGGAGACCCAGTACTTC.

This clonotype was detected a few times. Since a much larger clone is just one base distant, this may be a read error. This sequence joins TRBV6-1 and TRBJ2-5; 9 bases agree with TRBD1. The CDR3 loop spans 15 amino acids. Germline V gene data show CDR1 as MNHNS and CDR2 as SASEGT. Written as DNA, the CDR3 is TGTGCCAGCACCGACAGGGGGGGGGGACAAGAGACCAAGTACTTC. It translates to CASTDRGGGQETKYF.

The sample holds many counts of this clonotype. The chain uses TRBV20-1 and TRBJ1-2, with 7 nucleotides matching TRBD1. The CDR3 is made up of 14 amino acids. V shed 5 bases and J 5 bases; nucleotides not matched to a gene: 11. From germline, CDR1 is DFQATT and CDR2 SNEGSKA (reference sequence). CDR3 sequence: CSADPGQLKYGYTF. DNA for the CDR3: TGCAGTGCTGATCCGGGACAGCTGAAATATGGCTACACCTTC.

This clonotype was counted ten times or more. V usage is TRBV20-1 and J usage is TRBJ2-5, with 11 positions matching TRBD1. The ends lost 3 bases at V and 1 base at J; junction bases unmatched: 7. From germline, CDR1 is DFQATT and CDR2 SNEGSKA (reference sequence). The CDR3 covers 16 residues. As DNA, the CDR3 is TGCAGTGCTAGCTCCCGGGACAGGGGGACCCAAGAGACCCAGTACTTC. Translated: CSASSRDRGTQETQYF.

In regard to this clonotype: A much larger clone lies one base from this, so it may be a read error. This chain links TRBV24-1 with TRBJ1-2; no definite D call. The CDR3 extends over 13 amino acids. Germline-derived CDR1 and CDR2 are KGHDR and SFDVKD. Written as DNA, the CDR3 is TGTGCCACCGGTGATAGAAGAAACTATGGCTACACCTTC. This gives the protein CATGDRRNYGYTF.

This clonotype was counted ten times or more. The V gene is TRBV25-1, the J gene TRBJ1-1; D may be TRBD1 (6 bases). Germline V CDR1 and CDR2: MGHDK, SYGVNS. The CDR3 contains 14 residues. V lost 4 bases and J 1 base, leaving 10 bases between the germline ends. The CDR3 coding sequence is TGTGCCAGCAGTGGTCCGACAGGGAACACTGAAGCTTTCTTT. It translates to CASSGPTGNTEAFF.

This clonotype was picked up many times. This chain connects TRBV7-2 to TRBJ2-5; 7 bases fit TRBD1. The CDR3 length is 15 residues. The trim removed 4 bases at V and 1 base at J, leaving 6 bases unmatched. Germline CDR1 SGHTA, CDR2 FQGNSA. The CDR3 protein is CASSSIQGTQETQYF. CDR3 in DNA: TGTGCCAGCAGCTCCATACAGGGGACCCAAGAGACCCAGTACTTC.

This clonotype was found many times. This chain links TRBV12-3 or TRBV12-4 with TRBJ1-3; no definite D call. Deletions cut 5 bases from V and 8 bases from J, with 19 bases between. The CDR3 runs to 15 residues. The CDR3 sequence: CASSIGNPGMDTIYF. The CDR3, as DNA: TGTGCCAGCAGTATTGGCAACCCGGGGATGGACACCATATATTTT.

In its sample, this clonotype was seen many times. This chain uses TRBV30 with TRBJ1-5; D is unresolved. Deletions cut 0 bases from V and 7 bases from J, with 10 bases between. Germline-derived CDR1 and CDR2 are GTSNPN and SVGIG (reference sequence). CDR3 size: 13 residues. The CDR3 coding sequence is TGTGCCTGGAGTGTCAGCGGGCCCCAGCCCCAGCATTTT. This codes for CAWSVSGPQPQHF.

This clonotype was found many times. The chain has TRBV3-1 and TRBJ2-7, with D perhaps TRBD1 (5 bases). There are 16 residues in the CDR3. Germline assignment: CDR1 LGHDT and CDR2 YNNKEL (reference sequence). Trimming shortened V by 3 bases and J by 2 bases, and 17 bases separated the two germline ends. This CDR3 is CASSQGMRTQPYEQYF. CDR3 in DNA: TGTGCCAGCAGCCAGGGCATGAGGACACAACCCTACGAGCAGTACTTC.

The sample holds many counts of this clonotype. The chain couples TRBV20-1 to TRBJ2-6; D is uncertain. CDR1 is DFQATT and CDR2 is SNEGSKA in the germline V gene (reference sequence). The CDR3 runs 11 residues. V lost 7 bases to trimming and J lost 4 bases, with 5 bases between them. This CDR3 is CSGTGANVLTF. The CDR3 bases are TGCAGTGGGACCGGGGCCAACGTCCTGACTTTC.

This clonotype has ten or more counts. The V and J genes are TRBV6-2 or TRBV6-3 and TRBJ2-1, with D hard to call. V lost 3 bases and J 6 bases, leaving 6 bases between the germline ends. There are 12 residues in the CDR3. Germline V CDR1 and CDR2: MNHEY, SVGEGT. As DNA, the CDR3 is TGTGCCAGCAGTTATTCCGTCAATGAGCAGTTCTTC. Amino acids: CASSYSVNEQFF.

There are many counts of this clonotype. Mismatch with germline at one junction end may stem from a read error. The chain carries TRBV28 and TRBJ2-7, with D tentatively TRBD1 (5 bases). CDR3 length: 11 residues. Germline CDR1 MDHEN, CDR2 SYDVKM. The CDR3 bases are TGTGCCAGCAGCACGACGGCCAGACAGTCCTTC. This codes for CASSTTARQSF.

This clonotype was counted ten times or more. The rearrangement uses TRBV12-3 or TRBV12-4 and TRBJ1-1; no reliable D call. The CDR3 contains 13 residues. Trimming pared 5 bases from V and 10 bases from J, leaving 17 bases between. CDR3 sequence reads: CASSPPDIRLAFF. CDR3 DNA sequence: TGTGCCAGCAGTCCTCCCGACATCCGGCTAGCTTTCTTT.

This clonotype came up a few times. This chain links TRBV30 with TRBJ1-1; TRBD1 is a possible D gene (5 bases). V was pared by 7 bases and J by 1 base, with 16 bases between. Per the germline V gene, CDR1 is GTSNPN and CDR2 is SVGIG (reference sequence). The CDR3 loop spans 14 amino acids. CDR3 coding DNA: TGTGCCTTTTTCCGCGGGGGGGGGAACACTGAAGCTTTCTTT. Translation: CAFFRGGGNTEAFF.

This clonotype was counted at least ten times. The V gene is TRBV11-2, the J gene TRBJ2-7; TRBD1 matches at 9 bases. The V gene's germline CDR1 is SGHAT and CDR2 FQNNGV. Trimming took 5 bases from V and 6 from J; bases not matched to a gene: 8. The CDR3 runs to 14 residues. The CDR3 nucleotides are TGTGCCAGCAGCCCCCGGGACAGGGTGGTCGAGCAGTACTTC. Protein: CASSPRDRVVEQYF. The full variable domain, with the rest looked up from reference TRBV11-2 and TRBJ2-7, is EAGVAQSPRYKIIEKRQSVAFWCNPISGHATLYWYQQILGQGPKLLIQFQNNGVVDDSQLPKDRFSAERLKGVDSTLKIQPAKLEDSAVYLCASSPRDRVVEQYFGPGTRLTVT.

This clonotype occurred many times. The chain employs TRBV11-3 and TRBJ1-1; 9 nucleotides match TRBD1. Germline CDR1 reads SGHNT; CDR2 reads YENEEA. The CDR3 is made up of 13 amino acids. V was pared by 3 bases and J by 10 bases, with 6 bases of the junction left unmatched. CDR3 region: CASSLDRQGGAFF. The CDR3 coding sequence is TGTGCCAGCAGCTTGGATAGACAGGGGGGAGCTTTCTTT.

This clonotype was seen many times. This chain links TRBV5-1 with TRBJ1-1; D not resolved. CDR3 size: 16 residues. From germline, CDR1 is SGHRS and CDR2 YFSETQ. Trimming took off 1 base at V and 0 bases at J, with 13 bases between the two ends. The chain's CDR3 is CASSLTPAGVNTEAFF. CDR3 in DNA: TGCGCCAGCAGCTTGACCCCTGCCGGGGTGAACACTGAAGCTTTCTTT.

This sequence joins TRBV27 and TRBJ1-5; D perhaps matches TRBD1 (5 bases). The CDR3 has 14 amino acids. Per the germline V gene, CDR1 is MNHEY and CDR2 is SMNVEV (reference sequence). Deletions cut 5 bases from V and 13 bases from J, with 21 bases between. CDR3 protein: CASSPDRRVGTQHF. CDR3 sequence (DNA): TGTGCCAGCAGTCCCGACCGCAGGGTAGGCACTCAGCATTTT.

The CDR3 region has the DNA TGTGCCAGCAGTTACGACCCCCAACAGGGTTTGGAGACCCAGTACTTC. Protein: CASSYDPQQGLETQYF. The rearrangement joins TRBV6-5 to TRBJ2-5; TRBD1 is a possible D gene (6 bases). CDR1 MNHEY and CDR2 SVGAGI come from the germline V gene. This CDR3 is built from 16 residues. V was clipped by 2 bases and J by 5 bases, with 18 bases between them.

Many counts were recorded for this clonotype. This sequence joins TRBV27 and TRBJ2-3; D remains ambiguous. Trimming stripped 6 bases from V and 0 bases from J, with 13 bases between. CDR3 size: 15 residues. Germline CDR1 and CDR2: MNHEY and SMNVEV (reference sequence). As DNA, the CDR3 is TGTGCCAGCAGAAGTTACAGTACTAGCACAGATACGCAGTATTTT. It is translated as CASRSYSTSTDTQYF.

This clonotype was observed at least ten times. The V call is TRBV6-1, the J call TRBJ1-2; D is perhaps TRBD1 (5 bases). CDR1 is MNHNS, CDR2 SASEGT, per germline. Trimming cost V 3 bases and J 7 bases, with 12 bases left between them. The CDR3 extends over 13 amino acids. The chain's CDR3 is CASSEGESRGYTF. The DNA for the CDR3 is TGTGCCAGCAGTGAGGGGGAGTCTCGTGGCTACACCTTC.

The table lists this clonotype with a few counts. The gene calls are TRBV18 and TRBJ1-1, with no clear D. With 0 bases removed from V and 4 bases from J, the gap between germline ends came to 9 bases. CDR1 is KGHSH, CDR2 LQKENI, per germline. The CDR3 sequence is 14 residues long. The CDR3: CASSPPAPGTEAFF. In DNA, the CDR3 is TGTGCCAGCTCACCACCGGCTCCGGGCACTGAAGCTTTCTTT.

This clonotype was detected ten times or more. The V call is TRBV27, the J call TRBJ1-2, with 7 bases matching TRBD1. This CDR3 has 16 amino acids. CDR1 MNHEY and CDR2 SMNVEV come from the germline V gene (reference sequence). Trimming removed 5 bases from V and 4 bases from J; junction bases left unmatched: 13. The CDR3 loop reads CASSPSPGGALYGYTF. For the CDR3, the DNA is TGTGCCAGCAGTCCTTCGCCAGGGGGTGCACTCTATGGCTACACCTTC.

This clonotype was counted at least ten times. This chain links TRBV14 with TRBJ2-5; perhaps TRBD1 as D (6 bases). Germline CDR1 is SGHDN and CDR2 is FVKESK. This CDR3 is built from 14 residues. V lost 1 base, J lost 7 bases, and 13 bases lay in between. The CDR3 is CASSQGSGVRTQYF. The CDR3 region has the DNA TGTGCCAGCAGCCAAGGATCAGGGGTGAGGACCCAGTACTTC.